The rows below give T cell receptor beta chains drawn from one sample of a study of OX40 agonist ivuxolimab in advanced cancers. Repertoires were generated with immunoSEQ multiplex PCR, while TCRdb's copy carries only in-frame clones and drops some. The table includes around 68,000 clones, around 86% detected once. Specimen: CD4+ or CD8+ T cells sorted from blood, collected in a trial of the OX40 agonist ivuxolimab. These receptors were obtained from an adult with an advanced solid tumor such as melanoma, head and neck, liver or kidney cancer. The CDR3 runs from the conserved cysteine through the conserved F or W. The D gene is left open where the match is weak. Clone size is shown for a subset of rows, as once, few, many or a class of expanded clone.

J gene	D gene	clone size	V gene	CDR3 protein	CDR3 DNA
TRBJ2-1	TRBD2	.	TRBV11-2	CASSLDLSGTKQFF	TGTGCCAGCAGCTTAGATCTTAGCGGGACCAAGCAGTTCTTC
TRBJ2-1	TRBD1	.	TRBV7-9	CASSTGQGARNEQFF	TGTGCCAGCAGCACCGGACAGGGGGCGCGCAATGAGCAGTTCTTC
TRBJ2-7	.	.	TRBV28	CAAGGWQYEQYF	TGTGCGGCCGGCGGCTGGCAGTACGAGCAGTACTTC
TRBJ2-1	.	.	TRBV11-3	CASSLDHRADPPHEQFF	TGTGCCAGCAGCTTAGATCACCGTGCGGACCCCCCCCATGAGCAGTTCTTC
TRBJ2-3	.	few	TRBV14	CASSQGVGIFTDTQYF	TGTGCCAGCAGCCAAGGCGTGGGAATCTTCACAGATACGCAGTATTTT
TRBJ2-3	.	.	TRBV5-6	CASSDDTDTQYF	TGTGCCAGCAGCGACGACACAGATACGCAGTATTTT
TRBJ2-5	.	.	TRBV21-1	CASSKKTGTYF	TGTGCCAGCAGCAAAAAAACAGGGACGTACTTC
TRBJ1-1	.	.	TRBV18	CASSPGAGWNTEAFF	TGTGCCAGCTCCCCGGGGGCAGGGTGGAACACTGAAGCTTTCTTT
TRBJ1-2	TRBD1	once	TRBV6-5	CATADREVGGYTF	TGTGCCACAGCCGACAGGGAGGTCGGTGGCTACACCTTC
TRBJ2-7	TRBD1	.	TRBV6-1	CASSAIQQGATEAYEQYF	TGTGCCAGCAGTGCGATTCAGCAGGGGGCGACCGAAGCCTACGAGCAGTACTTC
TRBJ1-2	.	.	TRBV18	CASSDTGFRDGYTF	TGTGCCAGCTCAGATACGGGATTTAGGGATGGCTACACCTTC
TRBJ2-1	TRBD2	.	TRBV6-6	CASRISGIEEQFF	TGTGCCAGCAGGATTAGCGGGATAGAAGAGCAGTTCTTC
TRBJ2-7	.	.	TRBV7-2	CASSSASVSYEQYF	TGTGCCAGCAGCTCAGCTAGCGTCTCCTACGAGCAGTACTTC
TRBJ1-2	.	.	TRBV28	CASRTTRGVGYTF	TGTGCCAGCAGGACGACTCGGGGGGTTGGCTACACCTTC
TRBJ1-4	TRBD1	.	TRBV28	CASGTGRDEKLFF	TGTGCCAGCGGGACAGGCCGGGATGAAAAACTGTTTTTT
TRBJ2-3	.	.	TRBV10-2	CASSENPEFLTDTQYF	TGCGCCAGCAGTGAGAACCCGGAGTTCCTCACAGATACGCAGTATTTT
TRBJ2-3	.	.	TRBV5-1	CASRDSSTDTQYF	TGCGCCAGCAGAGACAGTAGCACAGATACGCAGTATTTT
TRBJ1-1	TRBD1	.	TRBV10-2	CASSETGQAGTEAFF	TGCGCCAGCAGTGAGACAGGACAGGCGGGGACTGAAGCTTTCTTT
TRBJ2-5	TRBD1	.	TRBV6-1	CASSRDRGETQYF	TGTGCCAGCAGTAGGGACAGGGGGGAGACCCAGTACTTC
TRBJ1-3	.	once	TRBV6-5	CASRPTGFGNTIYF	TGTGCCAGCAGGCCCACAGGGTTCGGAAACACCATATATTTT
TRBJ1-2	.	once	TRBV7-2	CASSFSDGRGYTF	TGTGCCAGCAGCTTCTCGGATGGCCGCGGCTACACCTTC
TRBJ1-4	TRBD1	.	TRBV19	CASNQGQRNEKLFF	TGTGCCAGTAACCAGGGACAGAGGAATGAAAAACTGTTTTTT
TRBJ2-4	.	.	TRBV19	CASSIVGKGAKNIQYF	TGTGCCAGTAGTATCGTGGGGAAGGGGGCCAAAAACATTCAGTACTTC
TRBJ1-1	.	.	TRBV4-2	CASSLGSLVANTEAFF	TGTGCCAGCAGCTTGGGTAGTCTCGTGGCGAACACTGAAGCTTTCTTT
TRBJ2-1	.	.	TRBV7-3	CASSLFEGSYNEQFF	TGTGCCAGCAGCTTATTTGAGGGATCCTACAATGAGCAGTTCTTC
TRBJ2-5	TRBD2	.	TRBV28	CASSPAGPQETQYF	TGTGCCAGCAGTCCAGCGGGACCCCAAGAGACCCAGTACTTC
TRBJ1-2	.	.	TRBV30	CAWSEDGNYGYTF	TGTGCCTGGAGTGAGGACGGGAACTATGGCTACACCTTC
TRBJ2-1	TRBD1	.	TRBV28	CASSHRGQFF	TGTGCCAGCAGTCACAGGGGCCAATTCTTC
TRBJ2-7	.	.	TRBV6-6	CASSYSRSSNYEQYF	TGTGCCAGCAGTTACTCGCGATCTAGCAACTACGAGCAGTACTTC
TRBJ1-1	.	.	TRBV18	CASSPEGLFNTEAFF	TGTGCCAGCTCACCAGAGGGACTATTCAACACTGAAGCTTTCTTT
TRBJ2-7	.	.	TRBV5-1	CASSLVQDEQYF	TGCGCCAGCAGCTTGGTACAGGACGAGCAGTACTTC
TRBJ2-7	.	.	TRBV5-4	CASSLDLATNYEQYF	TGTGCCAGCAGCTTGGACCTAGCCACCAATTACGAGCAGTACTTC
TRBJ1-2	.	few	TRBV9	CASSVAAAGNYGYTF	TGTGCCAGCAGCGTAGCTGCTGCAGGGAACTATGGCTACACCTTC